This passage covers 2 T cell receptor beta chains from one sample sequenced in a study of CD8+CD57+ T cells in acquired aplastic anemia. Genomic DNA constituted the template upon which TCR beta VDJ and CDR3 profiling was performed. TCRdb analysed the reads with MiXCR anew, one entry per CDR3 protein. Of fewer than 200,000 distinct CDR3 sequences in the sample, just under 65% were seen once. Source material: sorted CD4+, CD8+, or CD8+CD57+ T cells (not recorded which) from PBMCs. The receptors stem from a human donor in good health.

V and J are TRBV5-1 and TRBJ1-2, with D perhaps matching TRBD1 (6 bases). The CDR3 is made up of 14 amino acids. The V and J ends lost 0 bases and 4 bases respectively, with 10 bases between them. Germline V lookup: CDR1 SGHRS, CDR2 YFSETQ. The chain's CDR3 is CASSLGWDTYGYTF. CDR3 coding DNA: TGCGCCAGCAGCTTGGGGTGGGACACCTATGGCTACACCTTC. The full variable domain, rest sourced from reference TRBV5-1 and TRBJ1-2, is KAGVTQTPRYLIKTRGQQVTLSCSPISGHRSVSWYQQTPGQGLQFLFEYFSETQRNKGNFPGRFSGRQFSNSRSEMNVSTLELGDSALYLCASSLGWDTYGYTFGSGTRLTVV.

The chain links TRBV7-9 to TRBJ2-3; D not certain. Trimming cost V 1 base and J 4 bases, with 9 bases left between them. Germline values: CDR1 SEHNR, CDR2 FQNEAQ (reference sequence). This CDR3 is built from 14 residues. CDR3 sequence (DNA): TGTGCCAGCAGCTTAGATTCCAATGCAGATACGCAGTATTTT. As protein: CASSLDSNADTQYF.